One and the same sample provided the 18 T cell receptor beta chains below, sequenced in a study of blood T cell repertoires in COVID-19. TCRdb keeps only in-frame clones here, not all; method: immunoSEQ multiplex PCR. Here the sample spans about 270,000 clones, 75% to 90% being singletons. Sequenced: peripheral blood. The receptors were sampled from a woman in her 70s with COVID-19, enrolled during active disease.

This chain links TRBV11-2 with TRBJ2-7, with D maybe TRBD2 (6 bases). The CDR3 has 13 amino acids. V was trimmed by 2 bases and J by 7 bases, leaving 12 bases between them. Germline CDR1 SGHAT, CDR2 FQNNGV. The CDR3 protein is CASSLIRLAEQYF. The CDR3 region has the DNA TGTGCCAGCAGCTTAATTCGGCTAGCGGAGCAGTACTTC.

This clone was detected once. The genes are TRBV28 and TRBJ2-3, with D possibly being TRBD1 (6 bases). Germline CDR1 MDHEN, CDR2 SYDVKM. The V end was cut by 3 bases, the J end by 6 bases, with 19 bases between. The CDR3 length is 16 residues. This CDR3 is CASSLIQGLEVDTQYF. The CDR3 bases are TGTGCCAGCAGTTTGATACAGGGTTTGGAAGTGGATACGCAGTATTTT.

This chain uses TRBV6-5 with TRBJ1-1; D may be TRBD1 (5 bases). This CDR3 is 15 amino acids long. Per germline, CDR1 MNHEY and CDR2 SVGAGI. Deletions cut 5 bases from V and 1 base from J, with 14 bases between. CDR3 DNA: TGTGCCAGCAGTACCTCAGGGTCGCGGAACACTGAAGCTTTCTTT. Its protein product is CASSTSGSRNTEAFF.

A note on this clone: Additional DNA sequences in this sample encode the identical CDR3. This sequence joins TRBV5-1 and TRBJ2-2, with D maybe TRBD1 (5 bases). V lost 0 bases, J lost 2 bases, and 11 bases lay in between. The length of the CDR3 is 16 residues. The V gene's germline CDR1 is SGHRS and CDR2 YFSETQ. The CDR3 region has the DNA TGCGCCAGCAGCTTGGTAGGTCAGGGAAACACCGGGGAGCTGTTTTTT. It specifies CASSLVGQGNTGELFF. The full variable domain, in which reference TRBV5-1 and TRBJ2-2 provide the parts outside the CDR3, is KAGVTQTPRYLIKTRGQQVTLSCSPISGHRSVSWYQQTPGQGLQFLFEYFSETQRNKGNFPGRFSGRQFSNSRSEMNVSTLELGDSALYLCASSLVGQGNTGELFFGEGSRLTVL.

V gene TRBV5-1 combines with J gene TRBJ2-7; a weak D match, TRBD2 (6 bases). Per germline, CDR1 SGHRS and CDR2 YFSETQ. This CDR3 has 15 amino acids. Trimming cost V 3 bases and J 7 bases, with 20 bases left between them. This CDR3 is CASSSRGGALLEQYF. The DNA of the CDR3 is TGCGCCAGCAGCTCCCGAGGCGGGGCCCTACTGGAGCAGTACTTC.

This clone was recorded only once. This chain connects TRBV27 to TRBJ1-3; 12 bases match TRBD1. The CDR3 covers 17 residues. Germline V CDR1 and CDR2: MNHEY, SMNVEV (reference sequence). Trimming at V came to 6 bases and at J to 5 bases, leaving 11 bases not matched to a gene. The CDR3 loop is CASSLSGTGGQRNTIYF. The CDR3 bases are TGTGCCAGCAGCCTATCCGGGACAGGGGGCCAGAGAAACACCATATATTTT.

The table lists this clone with a few counts. The chain recombines TRBV11-2 with TRBJ2-7, with 8 bases aligning to TRBD2. The V gene's germline CDR1 is SGHAT and CDR2 FQNNGV. V trimming: 4 bases; J trimming: 6 bases; junction bases outside the gene matches: 8. This CDR3 comprises 14 residues. CDR3: CASSWGRGAGEQYF. Here the CDR3 DNA reads TGTGCCAGCAGCTGGGGGCGGGGGGCAGGCGAGCAGTACTTC.

The chain links TRBV5-8 to TRBJ2-3, with a tentative D call TRBD2 (6 bases). Germline V gene lookup returns CDR1 SGHTS and CDR2 YDEGEE. Trimming left V 9 bases short and J 2 bases short, with 16 bases between. The CDR3 length is 14 residues. CDR3: CAKAGYQSTDTQYF. The CDR3 coding sequence is TGTGCCAAAGCGGGCTATCAATCCACAGATACGCAGTATTTT.

The rearrangement uses TRBV9 and TRBJ2-1; 12 bases line up with TRBD2. Germline V gene lookup returns CDR1 SGDLS and CDR2 YYNGEE. The length of the CDR3 is 15 residues. V shed 0 bases and J 8 bases; nucleotides not matched to a gene: 3. CDR3 sequence: CASSVEASGRDEQFF. The CDR3 DNA sequence: TGTGCCAGCAGCGTAGAGGCTAGCGGGAGGGATGAGCAGTTCTTC.

The chain links TRBV27 to TRBJ2-5; perhaps TRBD1 as D (6 bases). The CDR3 is made up of 16 amino acids. Looked up from germline, CDR1 is MNHEY and CDR2 is SMNVEV (reference sequence). V was trimmed by 2 bases and J by 1 base, leaving 14 bases between them. The CDR3 nucleotides read TGTGCCAGCAGTTTAAAGGACAGTCCGTTCCAAGAGACCCAGTACTTC. This codes for CASSLKDSPFQETQYF.

The V and J genes are TRBV19 and TRBJ1-2, with 12 bases fitting TRBD1. The V and J ends lost 4 bases and 8 bases, in that order; junction bases with no gene match: 14. The CDR3 loop spans 17 amino acids. Germline values: CDR1 LNHDA, CDR2 SQIVND (reference sequence). The CDR3 region has the DNA TGTGCCAGTAGTAGCCAGGGACAGGGGGCTAGGTCGAGCGGCTACACCTTC. Amino acid sequence: CASSSQGQGARSSGYTF.

J is TRBJ2-1 and V is TRBV11-3, with D perhaps matching TRBD2 (5 bases). Between the trimmed V and J ends, which lost 2 bases and 0 bases, there was a span of 8 bases. Germline CDR1 is SGHNT and CDR2 is YENEEA. The CDR3 is made up of 15 amino acids. CDR3 amino acids: CASSLSGVSYNEQFF. The CDR3, as DNA: TGTGCCAGCAGCTTATCCGGGGTCTCCTACAATGAGCAGTTCTTC.

There are a few counts of this clone. The J gene is TRBJ2-7, the V gene TRBV4-3; TRBD1 matches 8 bases. The CDR3 runs 15 residues. Germline V lookup: CDR1 LGHNA, CDR2 YSLEER. Losses at the gene ends were 4 bases for V and 1 base for J; bases not matched to a gene: 6. The CDR3 coding sequence is TGCGCCAGCAGCCTCAGACAGGGGATTTCCTACGAGCAGTACTTC. Amino acids: CASSLRQGISYEQYF.

The rearrangement uses TRBV7-2 and TRBJ2-5; 7 bases agree with TRBD2. Germline CDR1 reads SGHTA; CDR2 reads FQGNSA. After removal of 2 bases from V and 7 bases from J, the junction contained 10 bases not matched to a gene. CDR3 size: 15 residues. The CDR3 DNA follows: TGTGCCAGCAGCTTAATAAGCGGGGCGGCGGGGACCCAGTACTTC. This gives the protein CASSLISGAAGTQYF.

This clone appeared a single time. The rearrangement links TRBV10-2 to TRBJ2-7; TRBD2 matches at 8 bases. The CDR3 contains 14 residues. V lost 8 bases, J lost 2 bases, and 8 bases stayed unmatched. Germline values: CDR1 WSHSY, CDR2 SAAADI. CDR3 nucleotide sequence: TGCGCCAGCTCCGAGCGGGGGCGAACCTACGAGCAGTACTTC. The encoded protein is CASSERGRTYEQYF.

This clone has more than one count but fewer than ten. V is TRBV9 and J is TRBJ1-1; 7 bases are a match to TRBD1. Looked up from germline, CDR1 is SGDLS and CDR2 is YYNGEE. The CDR3 is made up of 15 amino acids. J gave up 3 bases and V 0 bases, and 5 bases lay outside the gene matches. The CDR3 coding sequence is TGTGCCAGCAGCGTAGCGGGCAGGGGGGACACTGAAGCTTTCTTT. This encodes CASSVAGRGDTEAFF. The entire variable domain, with the rest obtained from reference TRBV9 and TRBJ1-1, is as follows: DSGVTQTPKHLITATGQRVTLRCSPRSGDLSVYWYQQSLDQGLQFLIQYYNGEERAKGNILERFSAQQFPDLHSELNLSSLELGDSALYFCASSVAGRGDTEAFFGQGTRLTVV.

The genes are TRBV19 and TRBJ2-7, with 9 positions matching TRBD2. The CDR3 runs to 14 residues. Germline loops: CDR1 LNHDA, CDR2 SQIVND (reference sequence). The trim removed 5 bases at V and 4 bases at J, leaving 6 bases unmatched. The CDR3 bases are TGTGCCAGTAGTCCGGGACTAGCCGGGTACGAGCAGTACTTC. This encodes CASSPGLAGYEQYF.

The chain has TRBV4-2 and TRBJ1-5, with D tentatively TRBD1 (5 bases). V was pared by 0 bases and J by 0 bases, with 15 bases between. CDR1 is LGHNA, CDR2 YNFKEQ, per germline. The CDR3 sequence is 18 residues long. Written as DNA, the CDR3 is TGTGCCAGCAGCCAAGATCGGCCGGGGGGATATAGCAATCAGCCCCAGCATTTT. Translating gives CASSQDRPGGYSNQPQHF.